The 4 T cell receptor beta chains below were found in one sample sequenced in a study of blood T cell repertoires in COVID-19. TCRdb keeps only in-frame clones here, not all; method: immunoSEQ multiplex PCR. The sample includes about 32,000 clones, roughly 90% of them seen just once. The sequencing input was peripheral blood. Receptors were obtained from a man aged 55 to 69 with acute or convalescent COVID-19.

This chain uses TRBV4-3 with TRBJ2-4; TRBD2 might be the D (6 bases). This CDR3 has 21 amino acids. V was pared by 4 bases and J by 0 bases, with 28 bases between. The germline V gene encodes CDR1 LGHNA and CDR2 YSLEER. DNA for the CDR3: TGCGCCAGCAGCCCGTACGCGGGACTTGCGAGGGTGGGAGTAGCCAAAAACATTCAGTACTTC. It yields the protein CASSPYAGLARVGVAKNIQYF.

The chain employs TRBV29-1 and TRBJ2-5, with D perhaps matching TRBD2 (6 bases). Trimming removed 4 bases from V and 9 bases from J, with 21 bases in between. Germline CDR1 reads SQVTM; CDR2 reads ANQGSEA. This CDR3 has 14 amino acids. CDR3 DNA: TGCAGCGTTGGTATAGGGCAGGAACCGGGGGCCCAGTACTTC. Encoded protein: CSVGIGQEPGAQYF.

The chain joins TRBV29-1 to TRBJ2-3, with D possibly matching TRBD2 (7 bases). Germline V CDR1 and CDR2: SQVTM, ANQGSEA. The ends were cut back, 8 bases at V and 5 bases at J, with 17 bases in the middle. The CDR3 runs 13 residues. In DNA, the CDR3 is TGCAGCTTCCCGGGGGGCCTGGGAGATACGCAGTATTTT. As protein: CSFPGGLGDTQYF.

The chain recombines TRBV18 with TRBJ2-1; TRBD2 agrees at 7 bases. The CDR3 length is 15 residues. J was trimmed by 6 bases and V by 2 bases; bases with no gene match: 7. Germline lookup yields CDR1 KGHSH and CDR2 LQKENI. CDR3 coding DNA: TGTGCCAGCTCACCAAGGGCGGGAGAGGGCAATGAGCAGTTCTTC. The encoded protein is CASSPRAGEGNEQFF. Looking up the rest from reference TRBV18 and TRBJ2-1 gives the full variable domain: NAGVMQNPRHLVRRRGQEARLRCSPMKGHSHVYWYRQLPEEGLKFMVYLQKENIIDESGMPKERFSAEFPKEGPSILRIQQVVRGDSAAYFCASSPRAGEGNEQFFGPGTRLTVL.